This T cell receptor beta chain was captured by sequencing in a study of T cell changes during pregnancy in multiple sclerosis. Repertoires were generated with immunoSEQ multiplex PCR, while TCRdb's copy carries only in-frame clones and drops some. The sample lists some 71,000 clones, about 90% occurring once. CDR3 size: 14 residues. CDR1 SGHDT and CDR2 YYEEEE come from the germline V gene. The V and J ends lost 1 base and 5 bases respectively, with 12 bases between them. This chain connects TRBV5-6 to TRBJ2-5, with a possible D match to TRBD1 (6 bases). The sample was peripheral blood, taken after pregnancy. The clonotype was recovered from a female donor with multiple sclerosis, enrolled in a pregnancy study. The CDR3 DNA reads TGTGCCAGCAGCTTGAGGGGGAACGGGGAGACCCAGTACTTC. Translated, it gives CASSLRGNGETQYF.